This T cell receptor beta chain was obtained from a study of high-grade serous ovarian cancer treatment subgroups. About the research overall: Samples averaged around 14,000 reads and some 7,500 unique TCR beta rearrangements. General study findings and limits: TCR clonal relatedness correlated positively with neoantigen level. Tumors within one patient showed repertoire similarity of about 0.11 to 0.85.

Sequencing used immunoSEQ multiplex PCR; TCRdb keeps in-frame clones, though not all of them. The table has about 9,100 clones, 88% seen once. In regard to this clone: The antigen remains undetermined.

The tumor samples were collected prior to definitive surgery or chemotherapy. The material sequenced was tumor tissue. This sequence was found in a human donor with high-grade serous ovarian cancer.

The CDR3 is CASHIGLFTEAFF. CDR3 DNA: TGTGCCAGCCACATTGGGCTTTTCACTGAAGCTTTCTTT. The gene calls are TRBV6-5 and TRBJ1-1; D remains unclear. Trimming shortened V by 8 bases and J by 4 bases, and 14 bases separated the two germline ends. The CDR3 contains 13 residues. Per the germline V gene, CDR1 is MNHEY and CDR2 is SVGAGI.